Here is one T cell receptor beta chain with its context. The target antigen is unknown. The sample originates from a study of T cell responses to AZD1222 COVID-19 vaccine. The protocol was immunoSEQ multiplex PCR, while the TCRdb copy is restricted to in-frame clones and leaves out a portion. The table lists roughly 150,000 clones, about nine tenths of them singletons, with about 1.6% in the top ten. The study, taken as a whole, reports: Recipients of AZD1222 seropositive at baseline numbered only 5 or 6. Spike as a whole was targeted by vaccine-associated CD4 TCRs, dominant at 160-218 and 743-854. Donors skewed white British and female; clonal diversity was possibly underestimated. Repertoires were sampled only after the peak T cell response.

This CDR3 is built from 14 residues. V lost 2 bases and J lost 5, with 13 bases in between. CDR1 MNHEY and CDR2 SMNVEV come from the germline V gene (reference sequence). This receptor was obtained from an adult in good health. The sample consisted of peripheral blood, taken on day 0 of AZD1222 vaccination. The genes are TRBV27 and TRBJ2-7, with a possible D match to TRBD1 (5 bases). The CDR3 sequence is CASSLRGLFNEQYF. CDR3 nucleotide sequence: TGTGCCAGCAGTTTAAGGGGATTGTTCAACGAGCAGTACTTC.